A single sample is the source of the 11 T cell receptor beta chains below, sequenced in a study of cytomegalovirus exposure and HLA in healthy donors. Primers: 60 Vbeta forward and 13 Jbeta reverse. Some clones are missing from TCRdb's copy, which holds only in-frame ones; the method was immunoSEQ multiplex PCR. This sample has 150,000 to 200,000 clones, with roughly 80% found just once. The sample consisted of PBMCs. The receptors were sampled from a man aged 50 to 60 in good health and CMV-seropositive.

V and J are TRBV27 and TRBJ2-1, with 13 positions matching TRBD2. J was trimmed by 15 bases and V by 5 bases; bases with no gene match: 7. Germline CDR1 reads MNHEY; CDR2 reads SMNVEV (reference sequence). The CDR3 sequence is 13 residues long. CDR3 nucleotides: TGTGCCAGCAGTACAGGGACTAGCGGGGCTCCGTTCTTC. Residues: CASSTGTSGAPFF.

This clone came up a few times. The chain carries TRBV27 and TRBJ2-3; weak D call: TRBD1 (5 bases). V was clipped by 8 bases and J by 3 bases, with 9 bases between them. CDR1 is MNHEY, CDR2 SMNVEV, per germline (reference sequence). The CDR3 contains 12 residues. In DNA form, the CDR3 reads TGTGCCAGCGGCTGGACAACAGATACGCAGTATTTT. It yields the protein CASGWTTDTQYF.

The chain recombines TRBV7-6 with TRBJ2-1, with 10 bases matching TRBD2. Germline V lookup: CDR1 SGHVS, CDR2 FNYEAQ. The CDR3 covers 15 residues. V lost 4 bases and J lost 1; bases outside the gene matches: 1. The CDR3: CASSSAGGSYNEQFF. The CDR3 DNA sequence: TGTGCCAGCAGCTCAGCGGGAGGGTCCTACAATGAGCAGTTCTTC.

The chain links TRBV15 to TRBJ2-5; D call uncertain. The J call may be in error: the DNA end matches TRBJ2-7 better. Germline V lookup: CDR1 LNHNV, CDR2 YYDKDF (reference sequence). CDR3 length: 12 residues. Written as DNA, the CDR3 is TGTGCCACCAGCAGTGATCTCTACGAGCAGTACTTC. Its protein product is CATSSDLYEQYF.

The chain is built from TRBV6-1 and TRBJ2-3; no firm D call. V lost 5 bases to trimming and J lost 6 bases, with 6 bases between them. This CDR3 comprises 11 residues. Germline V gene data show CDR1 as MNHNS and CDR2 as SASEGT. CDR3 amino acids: CASSTRDTQYF. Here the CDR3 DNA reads TGTGCCAGCAGTACTCGCGATACGCAGTATTTT.

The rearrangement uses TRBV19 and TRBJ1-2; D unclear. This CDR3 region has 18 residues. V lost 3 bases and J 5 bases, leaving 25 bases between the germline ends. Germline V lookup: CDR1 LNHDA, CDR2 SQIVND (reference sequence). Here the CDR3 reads CASSMGTVDRTWMYGYTF. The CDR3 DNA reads TGTGCCAGTAGTATGGGCACAGTCGATCGAACATGGATGTATGGCTACACCTTC. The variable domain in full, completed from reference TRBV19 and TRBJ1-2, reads DGGITQSPKYLFRKEGQNVTLSCEQNLNHDAMYWYRQDPGQGLRLIYYSQIVNDFQKGDIAEGYSVSREKKESFPLTVTSAQKNPTAFYLCASSMGTVDRTWMYGYTFGSGTRLTVV.

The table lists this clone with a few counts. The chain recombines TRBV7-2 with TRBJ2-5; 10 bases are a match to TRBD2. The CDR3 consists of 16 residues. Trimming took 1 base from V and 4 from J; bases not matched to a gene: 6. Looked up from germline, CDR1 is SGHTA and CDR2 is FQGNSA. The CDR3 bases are TGTGCCAGCAGCTTAGGGCAAGCGGGGGGGGGAGAGACCCAGTACTTC. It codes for CASSLGQAGGGETQYF.

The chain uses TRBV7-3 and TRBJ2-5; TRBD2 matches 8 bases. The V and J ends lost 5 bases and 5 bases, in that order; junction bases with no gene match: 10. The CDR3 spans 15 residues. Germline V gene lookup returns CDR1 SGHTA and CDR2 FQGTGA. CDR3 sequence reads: CASSPLGLAAETQYF. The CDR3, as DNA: TGTGCCAGCAGCCCCCTCGGACTAGCAGCGGAGACCCAGTACTTC.

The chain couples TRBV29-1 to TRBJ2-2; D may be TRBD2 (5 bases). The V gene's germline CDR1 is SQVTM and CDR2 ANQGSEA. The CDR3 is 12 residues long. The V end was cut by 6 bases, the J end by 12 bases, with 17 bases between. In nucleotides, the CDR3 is TGCAGCGTACCCACTAGGAGGAGTAAGCTGTTTTTT. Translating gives CSVPTRRSKLFF.

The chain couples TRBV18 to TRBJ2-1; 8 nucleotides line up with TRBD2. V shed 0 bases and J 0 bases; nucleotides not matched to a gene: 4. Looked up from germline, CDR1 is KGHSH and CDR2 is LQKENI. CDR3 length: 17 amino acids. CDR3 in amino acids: CASSPPNLAGSYNEQFF. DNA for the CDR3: TGTGCCAGCTCACCACCGAATCTAGCGGGCTCCTACAATGAGCAGTTCTTC.

The CDR3, as DNA: TGTGCCAGCAGTCCCCTCGGACTAGCGGGTATCCCATCTAGCACAGATACGCAGTATTTT. It is translated as CASSPLGLAGIPSSTDTQYF. V usage is TRBV27 and J usage is TRBJ2-3, with 11 bases that match TRBD2. The CDR3 covers 20 residues. Germline V gene data show CDR1 as MNHEY and CDR2 as SMNVEV (reference sequence). V trimming: 5 bases; J trimming: 0 bases; junction bases outside the gene matches: 16.